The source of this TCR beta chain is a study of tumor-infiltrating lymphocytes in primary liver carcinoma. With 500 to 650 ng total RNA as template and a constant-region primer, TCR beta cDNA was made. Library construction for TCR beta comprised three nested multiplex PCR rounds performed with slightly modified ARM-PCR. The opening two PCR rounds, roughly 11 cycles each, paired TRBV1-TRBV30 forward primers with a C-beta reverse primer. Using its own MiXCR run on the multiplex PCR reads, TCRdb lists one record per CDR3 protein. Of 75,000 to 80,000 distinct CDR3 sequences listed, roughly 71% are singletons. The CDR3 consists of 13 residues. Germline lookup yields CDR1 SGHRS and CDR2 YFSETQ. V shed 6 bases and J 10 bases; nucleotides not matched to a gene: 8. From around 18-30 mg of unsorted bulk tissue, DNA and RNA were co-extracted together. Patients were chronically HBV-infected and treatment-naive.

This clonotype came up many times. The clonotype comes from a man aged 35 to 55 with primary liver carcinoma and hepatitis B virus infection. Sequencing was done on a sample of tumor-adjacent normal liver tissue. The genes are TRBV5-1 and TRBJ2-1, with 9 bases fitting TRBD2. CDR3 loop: CASTGLASREQFF. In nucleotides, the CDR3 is TGCGCCAGCACGGGACTAGCTTCCAGGGAGCAGTTCTTC.